The entry below describes one TCR beta chain. Assay used: immunoSEQ multiplex PCR; TCRdb lists only in-frame clones, some missing. The profile covers 70,000 to 85,000 clones, with about 95% appearing a single time and 0.24% taken by the ten largest. These data come from a study of technical replicates of blood from a handful of donors. CDR3 size: 13 residues. Trimming shortened V by 0 bases and J by 3 bases, and 9 bases separated the two germline ends. The germline V gene has CDR1 GTSNPN and CDR2 SVGIG (reference sequence). The source of this sequence is a human donor in good health. Sequenced input: T cells isolated from PBMCs. The chain uses TRBV30 and TRBJ2-7; the D gene is possibly TRBD2 (6 bases). CDR3 DNA sequence: TGTGCCTGGAGTGTGGGGGGAGGCTACGAGCAGTACTTC. This translates into CAWSVGGGYEQYF.